This entry features one T cell receptor beta chain sequence. The sample is drawn from a study of blood T cells in healthy people across ages. Germline V CDR1 and CDR2: SGHTA, FQGNSA. This CDR3 has 13 amino acids. Through a sample-barcoded 5' primer and a J-beta primer mix, a second PCR was run for roughly 6 to 11 cycles. TCRdb used MiXCR to reprocess the 5' RACE reads, holding one entry per CDR3 protein. The sample consists of about a million distinct CDR3 sequences, roughly 51% of them appearing once. The receptor was isolated from a woman aged 55-69 years in good health. Sequences were obtained from blood. The chain has TRBV7-2 and TRBJ2-5; D call uncertain. The end of the DNA fits TRBJ2-7 better, so the J call may be wrong. CDR3 in amino acids: CASSVLGSYEQYF. CDR3 nucleotides: TGTGCCAGCAGCGTACTCGGCTCCTACGAGCAGTACTTC.